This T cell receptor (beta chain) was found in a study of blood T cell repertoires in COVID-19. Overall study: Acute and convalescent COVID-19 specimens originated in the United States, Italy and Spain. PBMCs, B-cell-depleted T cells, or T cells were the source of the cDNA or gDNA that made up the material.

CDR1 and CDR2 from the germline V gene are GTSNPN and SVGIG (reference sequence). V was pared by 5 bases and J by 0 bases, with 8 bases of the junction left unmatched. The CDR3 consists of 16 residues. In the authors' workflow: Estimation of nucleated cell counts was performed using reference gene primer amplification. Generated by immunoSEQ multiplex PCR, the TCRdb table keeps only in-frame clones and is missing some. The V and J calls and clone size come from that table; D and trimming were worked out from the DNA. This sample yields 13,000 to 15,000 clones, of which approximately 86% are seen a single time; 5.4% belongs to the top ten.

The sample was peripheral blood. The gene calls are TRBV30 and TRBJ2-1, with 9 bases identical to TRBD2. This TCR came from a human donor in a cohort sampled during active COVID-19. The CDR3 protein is CAWGAGGTSSYNEQFF. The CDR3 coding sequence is TGTGCCTGGGGCGCGGGAGGGACGAGCTCCTACAATGAGCAGTTCTTC.